This TCR beta chain was documented in a study of blood T cell repertoires in COVID-19. At the level of the study: Acute and convalescent COVID-19 samples came from the United States, Italy and Spain. The analysed material was cDNA or gDNA that came from T cells, B-cell-depleted T cells, or PBMCs.

This clone was found once. As originally analysed: Estimated nucleated cell counts came from reference gene primer amplification. The assay was immunoSEQ multiplex PCR, and TCRdb's table has in-frame clones only and misses some. V, J and clone size reflect that table, while D and trimming were determined from the DNA. Altogether 140,000 or so clones are present, over 65% being singletons, with the ten largest covering roughly 17%. Trimming removed 0 bases from V and 0 bases from J, with 13 bases in between. In germline, CDR1 is LGHDT, CDR2 YNNKEL (reference sequence). This CDR3 is 17 amino acids long.

The sequence derives from a man in his fifties or sixties with acute or convalescent COVID-19. Sequencing was done on a sample of peripheral blood. This rearrangement joins TRBV3-1 (or the pseudogene TRBV3-2) to TRBJ2-3; D might be TRBD1 (6 bases). CDR3 DNA: TGTGCCAGCAGCCAAGATAGGGGGTCTTCCAGCACAGATACGCAGTATTTT. Encoded protein: CASSQDRGSSSTDTQYF.